The entry below describes one TCR beta chain. Its antigen is not identified. The length of the CDR3 is 15 residues. The ends were cut back, 4 bases at V and 4 bases at J, with 14 bases in the middle. Germline V gives CDR1 SGDLS, CDR2 YYNGEE. This entry belongs to a study of read filtering for tumor transcriptome and immune sequencing. Study summary: Transcriptome libraries were built from DNase-treated RNA. Notes on the study in general: Roughly 80% of IR-seq clonotypes had one read, totaling approximately 3.3% of reads; RNA-seq: around 77% and 45%.

From 350 to 500 ng of RNA, a library with molecular barcoded alpha/delta and beta/gamma adaptors was made. TCRdb recomputed calls from the reads with MiXCR, one row per CDR3 protein. The data contain tens of thousands of distinct CDR3 sequences, around 15% of them seen just once; the ten biggest clones take up about 45%. Sequenced: a population of CD138-negative cells sorted from bone marrow. The gene calls are TRBV9 and TRBJ2-2, with D tentatively TRBD1 (6 bases). The receptor was derived from a donor at least 40 years old with multiple myeloma. The CDR3 DNA sequence: TGTGCCAGCAGCTCCCGGATAGGGGGCACCGGGGAGCTGTTTTTT. Translating gives CASSSRIGGTGELFF.